This is a list of T cell receptor beta chains from one sample in a study of cytomegalovirus exposure and HLA in healthy donors. Repertoires were generated with immunoSEQ multiplex PCR, while TCRdb's copy carries only in-frame clones and drops some. The sample records approximately 110,000 clones, 82% being singletons. The sample consisted of PBMCs. The receptors here all came from a woman aged 18-29 years in good health and CMV-seronegative. CDR3s leave out the opening cysteine and the closing phenylalanine or tryptophan.

J gene	V gene	CDR3 protein
TRBJ2-3	TRBV9	ASSATGTSTDTQY
TRBJ2-2	TRBV2	ASSGGRNTGELF
TRBJ2-1	TRBV15	ATSRGSQGNEQF
TRBJ1-5	TRBV6-6	ASSLAGNLDQPQH
TRBJ1-3	TRBV7-9	ASSLSSGNTIY
TRBJ1-1	TRBV28	ASSNRVTEAF
TRBJ1-1	TRBV11-3	ASSKAGGAF
TRBJ1-1	TRBV29-1	SVGGRGPVNTEAF
TRBJ2-2	TRBV6-5	ASTRGGKAGELF
TRBJ1-1	TRBV5-1	ASSWIQGEAF
TRBJ2-3	TRBV12-5	ASGLGGASTDTQY
TRBJ1-1	TRBV19	ASSRTGVTNTEAF
TRBJ2-2	TRBV5-6	ASSFSPSGELF
TRBJ1-5	TRBV19	ASKNGGYSNQPQH
TRBJ1-1	TRBV6-5	ASSYRGSADTEAF
TRBJ1-6	TRBV11-3	ASSLVRDSPLH
TRBJ2-7	TRBV10-3	AISESRTSGSYEQY
TRBJ2-7	TRBV27	ASSAPTAFNEQY
TRBJ2-1	TRBV15	ATSIRLAKTYNEQF
TRBJ2-1	TRBV19	ASSLFLPPSGGYNEQF